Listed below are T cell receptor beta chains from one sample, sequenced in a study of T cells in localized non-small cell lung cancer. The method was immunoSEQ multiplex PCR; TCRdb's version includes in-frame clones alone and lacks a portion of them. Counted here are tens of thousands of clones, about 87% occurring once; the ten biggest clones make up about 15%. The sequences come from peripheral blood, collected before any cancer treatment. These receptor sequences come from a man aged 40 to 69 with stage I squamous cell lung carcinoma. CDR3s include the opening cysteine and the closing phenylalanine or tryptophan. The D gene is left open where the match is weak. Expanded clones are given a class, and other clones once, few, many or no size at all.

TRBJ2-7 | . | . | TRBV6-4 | CASSLYPRSQVQGIYEQYF | TGTGCCAGCAGTCTCTACCCGAGATCGCAGGTTCAGGGGATCTACGAGCAGTACTTC
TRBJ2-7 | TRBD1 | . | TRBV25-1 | CASQGASYEQYF | TGTGCCAGCCAGGGGGCGTCCTACGAGCAGTACTTC
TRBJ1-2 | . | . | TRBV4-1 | CASSQEVGVRGYGYTF | TGCGCCAGCAGCCAAGAAGTGGGAGTCCGGGGCTATGGCTACACCTTC
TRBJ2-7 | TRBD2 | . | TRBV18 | CASSSPGTSGGSYEQYF | TGTGCCAGCTCATCGCCAGGGACTAGCGGGGGCTCCTACGAGCAGTACTTC
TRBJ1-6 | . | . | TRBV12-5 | CASGLRDNSPLHF | TGTGCTAGTGGTTTGCGAGATAATTCACCCCTCCACTTT
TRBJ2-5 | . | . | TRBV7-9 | CASTPLPQGAGSQYF | TGTGCCAGCACACCCCTCCCCCAGGGAGCCGGGTCCCAGTACTTC
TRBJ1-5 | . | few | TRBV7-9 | CASSKDGSNQPQHF | TGTGCCAGCAGCAAGGACGGTAGCAATCAGCCCCAGCATTTT
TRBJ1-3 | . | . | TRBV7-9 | CASSFSLTGPSGNTIYF | TGTGCCAGCAGCTTTTCCCTGACAGGACCCTCTGGAAACACCATATATTTT
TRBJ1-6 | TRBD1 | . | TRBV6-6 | CASTNRGGGSPLHF | TGTGCCAGCACCAACAGGGGTGGCGGATCACCCCTCCACTTT
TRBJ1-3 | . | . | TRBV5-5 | CASSLANRKNTIYF | TGTGCCAGCAGCTTGGCCAACAGAAAAAACACCATATATTTT
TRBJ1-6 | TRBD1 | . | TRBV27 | CASKPIRDRGSPLHF | TGTGCCAGCAAGCCAATCCGGGACAGGGGGAGCCCCCTCCACTTT
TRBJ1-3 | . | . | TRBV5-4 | CATRAGGSSGNTIYF | TGTGCCACCAGGGCGGGGGGAAGCTCTGGAAACACCATATATTTT
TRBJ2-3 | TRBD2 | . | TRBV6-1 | CASSPLAGSRDTQYF | TGTGCCAGCAGTCCACTAGCGGGGAGTAGAGATACGCAGTATTTT
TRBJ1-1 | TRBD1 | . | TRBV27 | CASSQTRDRGYQAFF | TGTGCCAGCAGTCAAACAAGGGACAGGGGGTATCAAGCTTTCTTT
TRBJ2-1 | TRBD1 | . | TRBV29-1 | CSVRIRGQGFDEQFF | TGCAGCGTTCGGATTAGAGGACAGGGCTTTGATGAGCAGTTCTTC
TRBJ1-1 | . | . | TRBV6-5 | CASRRTALAEAFF | TGTGCCAGCAGGCGAACAGCCCTGGCTGAAGCTTTCTTT
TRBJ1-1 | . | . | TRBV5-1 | CASSLTGRDTEAFF | TGCGCCAGCAGCTTGACAGGCAGGGACACTGAAGCTTTCTTT
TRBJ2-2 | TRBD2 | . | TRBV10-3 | CAISSTPFAGGLSGELFF | TGTGCCATCAGTAGCACCCCTTTCGCGGGGGGTTTGTCCGGGGAGCTGTTTTTT
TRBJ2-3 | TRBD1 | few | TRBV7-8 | CASSFPRDRRNTDTQYF | TGTGCCAGCAGCTTCCCCCGGGACAGGAGAAACACAGATACGCAGTATTTT
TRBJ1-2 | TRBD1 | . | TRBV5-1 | CASSLLPGQGTGYTF | TGCGCCAGCAGCTTACTTCCGGGACAGGGGACCGGCTACACCTTC
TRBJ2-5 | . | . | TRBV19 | CASSRTVSFGETQYF | TGTGCCAGTAGTCGGACAGTAAGTTTCGGAGAGACCCAGTACTTC
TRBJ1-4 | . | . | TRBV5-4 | CASSLDVATNEKLFF | TGTGCCAGCAGCTTGGATGTTGCAACTAATGAAAAACTGTTTTTT
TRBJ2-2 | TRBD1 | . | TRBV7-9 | CASCGQGAIGELFF | TGTGCCAGCTGTGGACAGGGGGCAATCGGGGAGCTGTTTTTT
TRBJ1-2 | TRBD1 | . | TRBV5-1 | CASSLTDRGHGYTF | TGCGCCAGCAGCTTAACGGACAGGGGGCATGGCTACACCTTC
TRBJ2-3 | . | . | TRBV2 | CASSESVSLTDTQYF | TGTGCCAGCAGTGAGTCCGTTAGCCTCACAGATACGCAGTATTTT
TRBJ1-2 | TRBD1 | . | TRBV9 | CASSRQGALGNYGYTF | TGTGCCAGCAGCCGCCAGGGGGCACTGGGGAACTATGGCTACACCTTC